The clone carrying this T cell receptor beta chain came up a few times. These data originate in a study of blood T cell repertoires in COVID-19. Looking at the study overall: T cells, B-cell-depleted T cells, or PBMCs supplied cDNA or gDNA.

There are 13 residues in the CDR3. In germline, CDR1 is SGHDN, CDR2 FVKESK. V lost 4 bases, J lost 8 bases, and 2 bases stayed unmatched. Study processing details: Amplification of reference gene primers provided the estimated nucleated cell counts. TCRdb's copy holds only in-frame clones and misses some; the assay was immunoSEQ multiplex PCR. The V and J calls and clone size are taken from that table; D and trimming were inferred from the DNA. The repertoire includes 110,000 to 150,000 clones, about four fifths of them detected once, and around 7.8% sits in the top ten. The rearrangement joins TRBV14 to TRBJ1-6, with 7 nucleotides matching TRBD1. Sequencing was done on a sample of peripheral blood. The clonotype was recovered from a human donor in a cohort sampled during active COVID-19. The CDR3 loop is CASSPTGDSPLHF. In nucleotides, the CDR3 is TGTGCCAGCAGCCCAACAGGGGATTCACCCCTCCACTTT.